These 28 T cell receptor beta chains share one sample of origin, sequenced in a study of blood T cell repertoires in COVID-19. Sequenced by immunoSEQ multiplex PCR; TCRdb stores in-frame clones only, minus some. The sample contains under 30,000 clones, 83% of which appear only once. The specimen sequenced was peripheral blood. These TCRs come from a human donor in a cohort sampled during active COVID-19.

This clone was observed once. This chain uses TRBV6-5 with TRBJ2-7; D not certain. V lost 7 bases to trimming and J lost 2 bases, with 6 bases between them. The CDR3 runs to 11 residues. Germline-derived CDR1 and CDR2 are MNHEY and SVGAGI. CDR3 protein: CASTLPYEQYF. CDR3 in DNA: TGTGCCAGCACCCTACCCTACGAGCAGTACTTC.

The rearrangement links TRBV29-1 to TRBJ1-4; D gene unclear. There are 12 residues in the CDR3. Germline CDR1 SQVTM, CDR2 ANQGSEA. With 7 bases removed from V and 8 bases from J, the gap between germline ends came to 14 bases. This CDR3 is CSGLDIMEKLFF. CDR3 in DNA: TGCAGCGGGCTCGACATAATGGAAAAACTGTTTTTT.

This sequence joins TRBV27 and TRBJ1-4; weak D call: TRBD1 (6 bases). CDR3 length: 16 residues. V was pared by 0 bases and J by 7 bases, with 15 bases between. From germline, CDR1 is MNHEY and CDR2 SMNVEV (reference sequence). CDR3 sequence: CASSLSTGGRIEKLFF. The DNA for the CDR3 is TGTGCCAGCAGTTTATCGACGGGGGGCCGTATTGAAAAACTGTTTTTT.

This chain connects TRBV19 to TRBJ1-3, with 9 bases fitting TRBD1. The germline V gene encodes CDR1 LNHDA and CDR2 SQIVND (reference sequence). The CDR3 length is 15 residues. Trimming took 3 bases from V and 4 from J; bases not matched to a gene: 4. This CDR3 reads CASSMGQGSGNTIYF. CDR3 DNA sequence: TGTGCCAGTAGTATGGGACAGGGATCGGGAAACACCATATATTTT.

The chain has TRBV7-9 and TRBJ1-3, with D perhaps matching TRBD1 (5 bases). The germline V gene encodes CDR1 SEHNR and CDR2 FQNEAQ (reference sequence). The V end lost 2 bases, the J end lost 0 bases, and 5 bases lay between the germline ends. This CDR3 is 14 amino acids long. This chain's CDR3 is CASSLQGSGNTIYF. DNA for the CDR3: TGTGCCAGCAGCTTACAGGGCTCTGGAAACACCATATATTTT.

This rearrangement joins TRBV2 to TRBJ2-1; maybe TRBD2 (5 bases). The germline CDR1 and CDR2 sequences are SNHLY and FYNNEI. The CDR3 spans 14 residues. V dropped 7 bases and J dropped 7 bases, with 17 bases sitting between them. The CDR3 reads CASTSTRSGNEQFF. As DNA, the CDR3 is TGTGCCAGCACAAGCACCCGGTCGGGGAATGAGCAGTTCTTC.

The V call is TRBV29-1, the J call TRBJ1-1; TRBD1 agrees at 10 bases. CDR1 and CDR2 (germline): SQVTM, ANQGSEA. The CDR3 consists of 13 residues. The V gene end was trimmed by 6 bases and the J gene end by 5 bases; junction bases not matched to a gene: 6. The DNA for the CDR3 is TGCAGCGTGAGACAGGGGGCAAGAACTGAAGCTTTCTTT. Translating it yields CSVRQGARTEAFF.

The chain recombines TRBV7-9 with TRBJ1-1; D perhaps matches TRBD1 (6 bases). Trimming took 5 bases from V and 1 from J, leaving 11 bases between them. This CDR3 is built from 14 residues. CDR1 is SEHNR and CDR2 is FQNEAQ in the germline V gene (reference sequence). CDR3 coding DNA: TGTGCCAGCAGCGTGACAGGTCAGAACACTGAAGCTTTCTTT. Protein product: CASSVTGQNTEAFF.

The table lists this clone with a count of one. The V and J genes are TRBV5-1 and TRBJ1-1; D might be TRBD1 (5 bases). The V gene lost 4 bases and the J gene lost 0 bases, with 19 bases spanning the gap. Looked up from germline, CDR1 is SGHRS and CDR2 is YFSETQ. This CDR3 is built from 17 residues. The CDR3 coding sequence is TGCGCCAGCAGCCTCCTTGACAGTTACTTACTGAACACTGAAGCTTTCTTT. Amino acid sequence: CASSLLDSYLLNTEAFF.

V usage is TRBV27 and J usage is TRBJ2-1; 7 bases agree with TRBD1. This CDR3 region has 15 residues. Germline assignment: CDR1 MNHEY and CDR2 SMNVEV (reference sequence). V dropped 1 base and J dropped 5; count of bases not matched to a gene: 5. This CDR3 reads CASSLLGGANNEQFF. The DNA for the CDR3 is TGTGCCAGCAGTTTATTAGGGGGCGCGAACAATGAGCAGTTCTTC.

The chain uses TRBV30 and TRBJ2-7; the match to TRBD1 covers 8 bases. V lost 5 bases, J lost 3 bases, and 3 bases stayed unmatched. Per the germline V gene, CDR1 is GTSNPN and CDR2 is SVGIG (reference sequence). CDR3 length equals 12 residues. DNA for the CDR3: TGTGCCTGGGTGACAGGGGACTACGAGCAGTACTTC. It encodes CAWVTGDYEQYF.

The gene calls are TRBV4-1 and TRBJ2-1; 9 nucleotides line up with TRBD2. V gave up 1 base and J gave up 2 bases; unmatched junction bases: 6. Germline V gene data show CDR1 as MGHRA and CDR2 as YSYEKL. The CDR3 length is 17 residues. The DNA for the CDR3 is TGCGCCAGCAGCCAAGGCGGTAGCGGGGGCCCCTACAATGAGCAGTTCTTC. Encoded protein: CASSQGGSGGPYNEQFF.

The chain carries TRBV6-6 and TRBJ2-7; D is undetermined. There are 13 residues in the CDR3. Looked up from germline, CDR1 is MNHNY and CDR2 is SVGAGI (reference sequence). The ends were cut back, 4 bases at V and 1 base at J, with 8 bases in the middle. Written as DNA, the CDR3 is TGTGCCAGCAGTTTTCTAAAGTCCTACGAGCAGTACTTC. This gives the protein CASSFLKSYEQYF.

The chain employs TRBV11-2 and TRBJ2-7, with 7 bases fitting TRBD2. J lost 3 bases, V lost 1 base, and 3 bases had no gene match. The germline V gene has CDR1 SGHAT and CDR2 FQNNGV. The CDR3 sequence is 14 residues long. Written as DNA, the CDR3 is TGTGCCAGCAGCTTAGCTAGCGGATACTACGAGCAGTACTTC. It translates to CASSLASGYYEQYF.

The chain couples TRBV7-3 to TRBJ2-7, with D maybe TRBD2 (6 bases). From germline, CDR1 is SGHTA and CDR2 FQGTGA. The CDR3 loop spans 14 amino acids. Trimming cost V 4 bases and J 2 bases, with 12 bases left between them. The CDR3 here is CASSSGTGAYEQYF. Here the CDR3 DNA reads TGTGCCAGCAGCTCGGGGACGGGGGCCTACGAGCAGTACTTC.

The chain links TRBV7-9 to TRBJ2-3; tentative D call: TRBD2 (5 bases). The ends were cut back, 2 bases at V and 3 bases at J, with 12 bases in the middle. Germline V lookup: CDR1 SEHNR, CDR2 FQNEAQ (reference sequence). The CDR3 contains 15 residues. The CDR3 reads CASSLTGLGTDTQYF. CDR3 sequence (DNA): TGTGCCAGCAGCTTAACGGGATTAGGGACAGATACGCAGTATTTT.

The chain combines TRBV4-1 with TRBJ2-1, with 9 bases that match TRBD1. V was clipped by 4 bases and J by 6 bases; unmatched bases: 19. Germline V gene data show CDR1 as MGHRA and CDR2 as YSYEKL. The CDR3 loop spans 19 amino acids. CDR3 sequence reads: CASSRGTGFMGVGGNEQFF. The CDR3 coding sequence is TGCGCCAGCAGCCGGGGGACAGGGTTTATGGGCGTTGGTGGCAATGAGCAGTTCTTC.

On this clone: The same CDR3 is also encoded by other DNA sequences in this sample. The chain uses TRBV5-1 and TRBJ1-6; 7 nucleotides agree with TRBD1. The junction had 4 bases not matched to a gene; V was cut back by 4 bases and J by 6 bases. The germline V gene encodes CDR1 SGHRS and CDR2 YFSETQ. This CDR3 contains 14 residues. The CDR3 loop reads CASSLDRSNSPLHF. For the CDR3, the DNA is TGCGCCAGCAGCCTGGACAGGTCTAATTCACCCCTCCACTTT.

The chain has TRBV12-3 or TRBV12-4 and TRBJ2-7; D is ambiguous. Trimming removed 6 bases from V and 2 bases from J, with 11 bases in between. The CDR3 length is 13 residues. The CDR3 DNA sequence: TGTGCCAGCAGCCTAAGAATGGCCTACGAGCAGTACTTC. Translated: CASSLRMAYEQYF.

This clone was counted between two and nine times. V usage is TRBV11-2 and J usage is TRBJ2-1; D is possibly TRBD2 (7 bases). This CDR3 is 15 amino acids long. Germline V gene lookup returns CDR1 SGHAT and CDR2 FQNNGV. Trimming removed 2 bases at V and 5 bases at J, with 13 bases between. CDR3 loop: CASSLLGGANNEQFF. CDR3 DNA sequence: TGTGCCAGCAGCTTATTGGGGGGGGCGAACAATGAGCAGTTCTTC.

V and J are TRBV6-1 and TRBJ1-6, with D hard to call. The V and J ends lost 2 bases and 9 bases respectively, with 11 bases between them. CDR3 length: 14 amino acids. Germline lookup yields CDR1 MNHNS and CDR2 SASEGT. Here the CDR3 DNA reads TGTGCCAGCAGTGAATCGGGGAATGGTTCACCCCTCCACTTT. It codes for CASSESGNGSPLHF.

This clone has a single count. V is TRBV11-2 and J is TRBJ2-3; 14 bases agree with TRBD2. Unmatched junction bases numbered 3, after V lost 1 base and J lost 6 bases. This CDR3 region has 16 residues. Germline CDR1 and CDR2: SGHAT and FQNNGV. CDR3 in amino acids: CASSLVGLAGADTQYF. CDR3 DNA sequence: TGTGCCAGCAGCTTAGTGGGACTAGCGGGAGCCGATACGCAGTATTTT.

The chain uses TRBV2 and TRBJ1-3, with unresolved D. CDR1 SNHLY and CDR2 FYNNEI come from the germline V gene. V lost 5 bases, J lost 0 bases, and 8 bases lay in between. This CDR3 has 14 amino acids. In DNA form, the CDR3 reads TGTGCCAGCAGTCTTTCCGGCTCTGGAAACACCATATATTTT. Protein sequence: CASSLSGSGNTIYF.

The chain combines TRBV4-1 with TRBJ2-7; D perhaps matches TRBD2 (5 bases). This CDR3 spans 14 amino acids. V gave up 2 bases and J gave up 5 bases, with 13 bases separating them. CDR1 is MGHRA, CDR2 YSYEKL, per germline. The CDR3 sequence is CASSQHNLGNEQYF. The CDR3 nucleotides read TGCGCCAGCAGCCAACACAACCTCGGGAACGAGCAGTACTTC.

This clone was seen only once. The chain uses TRBV27 and TRBJ1-5, with D perhaps matching TRBD1 (5 bases). Per the germline V gene, CDR1 is MNHEY and CDR2 is SMNVEV (reference sequence). The germline V and J ends were trimmed by 2 bases and 0 bases, with 14 bases remaining between them. This CDR3 comprises 17 residues. CDR3 coding DNA: TGTGCCAGCAGTTTAGGGGACGGGACTTATAGCAATCAGCCCCAGCATTTT. Amino acid sequence: CASSLGDGTYSNQPQHF.

V usage is TRBV21-1 and J usage is TRBJ2-6; TRBD1, as called in the table, went unchecked against the DNA. TRBV21-1 is flagged as a pseudogene. The CDR3 totals 22 residues. The CDR3 bases are TGTGCCAGCAGCAGCCGATGGGAAACACAGGGGGCCATCCCCTCTGGGGCCAACGTCCTGACTTTC. Protein product: CASSSRWETQGAIPSGANVLTF.

This chain connects TRBV19 to TRBJ2-3, with D perhaps matching TRBD1 (6 bases). V was cut by 9 bases and J by 0 bases, with 13 bases left in between. This CDR3 is built from 14 residues. CDR1 and CDR2 from the germline V gene are LNHDA and SQIVND (reference sequence). CDR3: CASRTVPSTDTQYF. The CDR3 region has the DNA TGTGCCAGCCGGACAGTTCCTAGCACAGATACGCAGTATTTT. Full variable domain (rest looked up from reference TRBV19 and TRBJ2-3): DGGITQSPKYLFRKEGQNVTLSCEQNLNHDAMYWYRQDPGQGLRLIYYSQIVNDFQKGDIAEGYSVSREKKESFPLTVTSAQKNPTAFYLCASRTVPSTDTQYFGPGTRLTVL.

The chain uses TRBV18 and TRBJ2-7, with 11 bases identical to TRBD2. This CDR3 comprises 14 residues. V was clipped by 2 bases and J by 7 bases; unmatched bases: 4. The germline CDR1 and CDR2 sequences are KGHSH and LQKENI. The CDR3 region has the DNA TGTGCCAGCTCACCAGGGACTAGCGGTGGTGAGCAGTACTTC. It is translated as CASSPGTSGGEQYF.